This TCR beta chain derives from a study of OX40 agonist ivuxolimab in advanced cancers. Whole-study context: Ivuxolimab is an agonistic anti-OX40 (CD134) antibody, and patients were treated with it. Points from the study as a whole: Circulating CD4+ and CD8+ T cells showed clonal expansion by week 6 at 0.1 to 3.0 mg/kg. Partial responders dosed at 0.1-3.0 mg/kg displayed clonal expansion ranking among the lowest.

Details on this clone: The target antigen is unknown.

Patients had blood sampled at baseline and again on cycle 4 day 1 and cycle 7 day 1. Only in-frame clones appear in the TCRdb table, and some are missing; sequencing was by immunoSEQ multiplex PCR. Of 60,000 to 85,000 clones in the sample, roughly 84% were seen once. The CDR3 length is 15 residues. Trimming at V came to 5 bases and at J to 6 bases, leaving 11 bases not matched to a gene. The germline V gene encodes CDR1 LNHDA and CDR2 SQIVND (reference sequence). The V gene is TRBV19, the J gene TRBJ1-1, with 8 bases identical to TRBD1. This TCR was recovered from an adult with an advanced solid tumor such as melanoma, head and neck, liver or kidney cancer. The source was CD4+ or CD8+ T cells sorted from blood, collected in a trial of the OX40 agonist ivuxolimab. The CDR3 nucleotides read TGTGCCAGTAGTCCTACAGGGGGAAGGTTCGCTGAAGCTTTCTTT. Translation: CASSPTGGRFAEAFF.